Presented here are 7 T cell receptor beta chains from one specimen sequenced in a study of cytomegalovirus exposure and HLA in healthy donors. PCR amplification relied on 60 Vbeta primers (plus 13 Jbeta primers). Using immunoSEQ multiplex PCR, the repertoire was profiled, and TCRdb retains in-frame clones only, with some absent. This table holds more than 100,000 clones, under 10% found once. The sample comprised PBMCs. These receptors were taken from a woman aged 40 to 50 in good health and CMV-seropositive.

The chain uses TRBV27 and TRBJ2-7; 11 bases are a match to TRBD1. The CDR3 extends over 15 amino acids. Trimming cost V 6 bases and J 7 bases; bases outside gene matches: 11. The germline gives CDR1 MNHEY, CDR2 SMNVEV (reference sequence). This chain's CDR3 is CASSRTGGAFGEQYF. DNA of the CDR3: TGTGCCAGCAGCCGGACAGGGGGCGCGTTCGGTGAGCAGTACTTC.

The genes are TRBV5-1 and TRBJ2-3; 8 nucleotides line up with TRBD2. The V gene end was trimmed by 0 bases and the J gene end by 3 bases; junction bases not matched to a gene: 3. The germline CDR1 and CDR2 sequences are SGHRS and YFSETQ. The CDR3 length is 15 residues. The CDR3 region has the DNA TGCGCCAGCAGCTTGGGAGGGACTAGAACAGATACGCAGTATTTT. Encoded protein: CASSLGGTRTDTQYF.

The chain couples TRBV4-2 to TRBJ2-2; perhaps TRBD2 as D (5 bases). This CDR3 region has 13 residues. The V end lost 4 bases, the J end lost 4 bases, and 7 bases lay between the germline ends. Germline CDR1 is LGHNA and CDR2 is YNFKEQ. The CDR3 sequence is CASSPRGTGELFF. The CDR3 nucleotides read TGTGCCAGCAGCCCTCGGGGCACCGGGGAGCTGTTTTTT.

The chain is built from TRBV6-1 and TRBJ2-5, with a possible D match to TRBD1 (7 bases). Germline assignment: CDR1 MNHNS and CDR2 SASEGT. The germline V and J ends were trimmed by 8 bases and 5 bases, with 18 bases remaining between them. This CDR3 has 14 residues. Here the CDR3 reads CASYAGGTLETQYF. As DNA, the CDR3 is TGTGCCAGCTACGCAGGGGGGACCTTGGAGACCCAGTACTTC.

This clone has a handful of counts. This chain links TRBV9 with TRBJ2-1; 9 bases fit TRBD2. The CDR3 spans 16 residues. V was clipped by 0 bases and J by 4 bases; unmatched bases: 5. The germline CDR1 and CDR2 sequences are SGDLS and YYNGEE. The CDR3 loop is CASSVDPSGTYNEQFF. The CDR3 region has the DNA TGTGCCAGCAGCGTAGATCCTAGCGGGACTTACAATGAGCAGTTCTTC. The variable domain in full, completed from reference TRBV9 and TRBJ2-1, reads DSGVTQTPKHLITATGQRVTLRCSPRSGDLSVYWYQQSLDQGLQFLIQYYNGEERAKGNILERFSAQQFPDLHSELNLSSLELGDSALYFCASSVDPSGTYNEQFFGPGTRLTVL.

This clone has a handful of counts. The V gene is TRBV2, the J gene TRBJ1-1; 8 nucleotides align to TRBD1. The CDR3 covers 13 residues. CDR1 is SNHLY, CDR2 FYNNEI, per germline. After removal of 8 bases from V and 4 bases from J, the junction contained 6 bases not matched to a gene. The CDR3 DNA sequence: TGTGCCAGCCGCATTGACAGGGGCACTGAAGCTTTCTTT. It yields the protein CASRIDRGTEAFF.

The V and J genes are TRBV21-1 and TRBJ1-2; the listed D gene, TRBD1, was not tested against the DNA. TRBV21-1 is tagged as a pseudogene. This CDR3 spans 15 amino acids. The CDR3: CASSKVGDRGYGYTF. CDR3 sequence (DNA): TGTGCCAGCAGCAAAGTAGGGGACAGGGGCTATGGCTACACCTTC.